The TCR beta chain under discussion was sequenced for a study of CD8 T cells in ankylosing spondylitis. General observations from the study: Typical of ankylosing spondylitis blood, it appeared, was a TCR beta motif of fewer than 10 highly homologous variants. CD8+ disease-linked clones were present at relatively low frequencies in blood.

This CDR3 has 18 amino acids. Germline lookup yields CDR1 LGHNA and CDR2 YNFKEQ. J gave up 0 bases and V 0 bases, and 2 bases lay outside the gene matches. This clonotype was seen more than once but under ten times. Its target is unknown. Quantitative barcoded 5'-RACE was used to prepare TCR beta libraries. TCRdb re-analysed the 5' RACE reads in MiXCR, keeping a single row per CDR3 protein. This repertoire shows 200,000 to 250,000 distinct CDR3 sequences, 10% found once; its top ten account for 20% to 25%. Sequenced input: blood, either unsorted or a sorted T cell fraction (not recorded which). This chain links TRBV4-2 with TRBJ2-2; 12 bases fit TRBD2. This sequence was found in a male donor with ankylosing spondylitis or in good health (not recorded which). The CDR3 DNA follows: TGTGCCAGCAGCCAAGAACTAGCGGGGGGTCCGAACACCGGGGAGCTGTTTTTT. This codes for CASSQELAGGPNTGELFF.